A selection of T cell receptor beta chains follows, all from one sample in a study of T-cell reconstitution after alpha-beta-depleted transplantation in children. Each CDR3 protein is one row after TCRdb ran MiXCR on the PCR reads. In the table there are 280,000 or so distinct CDR3 sequences, 11% of which are singletons. The source was peripheral blood, collected 180 days after TCRalphabeta/CD19-depleted stem cell transplant. These TCRs come from a male patient between 2 and 9 years old who had a stem cell transplant for chronic granulomatous disease, so the T cells may come from the graft donor. CDR3s include the opening cysteine and the closing phenylalanine or tryptophan. D genes are given only for firm matches. The size field is filled for only some rows; it gives once, few, many or a size class.

>TRBV9|.|.|TRBJ2-3
CASSVTGFADTQYF
TGTGCCAGCAGCGTTACAGGGTTCGCAGATACGCAGTATTTT
>TRBV29-1|many|.|TRBJ2-3
CSANSQGASTDTQYF
TGCAGCGCCAATTCCCAGGGCGCTAGCACAGATACGCAGTATTTT
>TRBV29-1|many|TRBD2|TRBJ2-5
CSARAARTSRETQYF
TGCAGCGCTCGCGCCGCCCGGACTAGTCGTGAGACCCAGTACTTC
>TRBV20-1|many|.|TRBJ1-5
CSASRGVNQPQHF
TGCAGTGCTTCTCGGGGGGTCAATCAGCCCCAGCATTTT
>TRBV7-2|many|TRBD1|TRBJ2-5
CASSLEGGLVGETQYF
TGTGCCAGCAGCTTAGAAGGGGGCCTTGTTGGAGAGACCCAGTACTTC
>TRBV10-3|many|.|TRBJ2-5
CAISESTIWSSNLETQYF
TGTGCCATCAGTGAGTCGACCATTTGGAGTTCGAATCTAGAGACCCAGTACTTC
>TRBV15|many|.|TRBJ1-1
CATSPDPWNTEAFF
TGTGCCACCAGTCCCGACCCGTGGAACACTGAAGCTTTCTTT
>TRBV20-1|many|TRBD2|TRBJ2-3
CSARRGSGPDTQYF
TGCAGTGCTAGAAGAGGTAGCGGGCCAGATACGCAGTATTTT
>TRBV10-2|.|TRBD2|TRBJ2-2
CASKLAGEGTGELFF
TGCGCCAGCAAGTTGGCGGGAGAAGGGACCGGGGAGCTGTTTTTT
>TRBV20-1|many|.|TRBJ1-1
CSARSFGRLNTEAFF
TGCAGTGCTAGAAGTTTTGGCCGTCTGAACACTGAAGCTTTCTTT
>TRBV6-5|many|.|TRBJ2-7
CARGITSYEQYF
TGTGCCAGAGGGATTACCTCCTACGAGCAGTACTTC
>TRBV4-2|many|.|TRBJ2-7
CASSHPDRREQYF
TGTGCCAGCAGCCACCCCGACAGGCGCGAGCAGTACTTC
>TRBV20-1|many|.|TRBJ1-3
CSAKFSDSGNTIYF
TGCAGTGCTAAATTCAGCGACTCTGGAAACACCATATATTTT
>TRBV6-1|many|TRBD2|TRBJ2-7
CASRRTSGRGGYEQYF
TGTGCCAGCAGAAGGACTAGCGGGAGAGGGGGCTACGAGCAGTACTTC
>TRBV7-8|many|TRBD1|TRBJ2-5
CASSLVQGDQETQYF
TGTGCCAGCAGCTTAGTGCAGGGGGACCAAGAGACCCAGTACTTC
>TRBV4-3|many|TRBD2|TRBJ2-4
CASSPSGGKNIQYF
TGCGCCAGCAGCCCGTCGGGGGGCAAAAACATTCAGTACTTC
>TRBV30|.|TRBD2|TRBJ2-3
CAWSGGTSGSTDTQYF
TGTGCCTGGAGTGGCGGGACTAGCGGGAGCACAGATACGCAGTATTTT
>TRBV7-2|.|.|TRBJ2-7
CASSRQPTDSYEQYF
TGTGCCAGCAGCAGACAACCGACAGACTCCTACGAGCAGTACTTC
>TRBV20-1|many|TRBD1|TRBJ2-7
CSAIDRGCYEQYF
TGCAGTGCCATTGACAGGGGATGCTACGAGCAGTACTTC
>TRBV20-1|many|TRBD2|TRBJ2-3
CSATSTSGGAGDTQYF
TGCAGTGCTACTTCGACTAGCGGGGGGGCGGGGGATACGCAGTATTTT
>TRBV20-1|many|.|TRBJ2-2
CSAREGRTGELFF
TGCAGTGCTAGGGAGGGGCGAACCGGGGAGCTGTTTTTT
>TRBV18|.|.|TRBJ1-1
CASSPRGVNTEAYF
TGTGCCAGCTCACCAAGGGGGGTAAACACTGAAGCTTACTTT
>TRBV12-3/TRBV12-4|few|TRBD2|TRBJ2-1
CASTLELAGGPDEQFF
TGTGCCAGCACCTTAGAGCTAGCGGGAGGGCCGGATGAGCAGTTCTTC
>TRBV7-2|many|TRBD1|TRBJ1-5
CASSPGGAWDQPQHF
TGTGCCAGCAGCCCAGGGGGCGCGTGGGATCAGCCCCAGCATTTT
>TRBV6-1|.|TRBD2|TRBJ2-3
CASSKGTSGSADTQYF
TGTGCCAGCAGTAAAGGGACTAGCGGGAGCGCAGATACGCAGTATTTT
>TRBV20-1|many|.|TRBJ2-1
CSARPPGTTRYNEQFF
TGCAGTGCTAGACCGCCCGGGACGACTCGGTACAATGAGCAGTTCTTC
>TRBV28|few|.|TRBJ2-5
CASTPEGGEETQYF
TGTGCCAGCACCCCAGAGGGGGGTGAGGAGACCCAGTACTTC
>TRBV28|many|TRBD2|TRBJ2-6
CASSSSTSGVLSGANVLTF
TGTGCCAGCAGTTCGTCGACTAGCGGGGTCCTCTCTGGGGCCAACGTCCTGACTTTC
>TRBV29-1|many|TRBD1|TRBJ2-7
CSVFLFSGQGAYEQYF
TGCAGCGTTTTCCTTTTTTCCGGACAGGGGGCCTACGAGCAGTACTTC
>TRBV11-1|many|.|TRBJ2-1
CASSFMGQGGNEQFF
TGTGCCAGCAGCTTCATGGGTCAGGGTGGCAATGAGCAGTTCTTC
>TRBV5-1|many|.|TRBJ2-7
CASQGHPTYEQYF
TGCGCCAGCCAAGGACACCCCACCTACGAGCAGTACTTC
>TRBV2|many|.|TRBJ2-7
CASSESGQGGYEQYF
TGTGCCAGCAGTGAAAGTGGGCAGGGGGGCTACGAGCAGTACTTC
>TRBV11-3|many|.|TRBJ2-1
CASSLDGSIWDNEQFF
TGTGCCAGCAGCTTAGATGGGAGTATTTGGGACAATGAGCAGTTCTTC
>TRBV2|many|.|TRBJ2-2
CASGSLRSGQNTGELFF
TGTGCCAGCGGGTCCCTGAGGAGCGGGCAGAACACCGGGGAGCTGTTTTTT
>TRBV2|many|.|TRBJ1-3
CASSDPAAGNTIYF
TGTGCCAGCAGTGACCCAGCGGCTGGAAACACCATATATTTT
>TRBV12-5|few|.|TRBJ2-6
CASGLAIKTDSAGANVLTF
TGTGCTAGTGGTTTGGCTATCAAAACCGATTCTGCTGGGGCCAACGTCCTGACTTTC
>TRBV12-3/TRBV12-4|many|.|TRBJ2-4
CASSWLGRTAKNIQYF
TGTGCCAGCAGTTGGCTAGGGCGGACAGCCAAAAACATTCAGTACTTC
>TRBV2|.|TRBD2|TRBJ2-3
CATGLAGGPTDTQYF
TGTGCCACAGGGTTAGCGGGGGGGCCTACAGATACGCAGTATTTT
>TRBV6-1|many|.|TRBJ1-1
CASTQTQNTEAFF
TGTGCCAGCACACAGACACAGAACACTGAAGCTTTCTTT
>TRBV11-3|many|.|TRBJ2-3
CASSFRSVTDTQYF
TGTGCCAGCAGCTTCAGGAGCGTTACAGATACGCAGTATTTT
>TRBV27|many|TRBD1|TRBJ2-2
CASSPRQGNTGELFF
TGTGCCAGCAGTCCCAGACAGGGGAACACCGGGGAGCTGTTTTTT
>TRBV7-9|many|.|TRBJ1-2
CASSDTDYGYTF
TGTGCCAGCAGCGACACAGATTATGGCTACACCTTC
>TRBV7-2|many|TRBD1|TRBJ1-5
CASSSGQGVQPQHF
TGTGCCAGCAGCTCGGGACAGGGAGTCCAGCCCCAGCATTTT
>TRBV9|many|TRBD2|TRBJ2-7
CASSPRLAGGPYEQYF
TGTGCCAGCAGCCCCCGACTAGCGGGGGGACCCTACGAGCAGTACTTC
>TRBV7-2|many|TRBD1|TRBJ2-2
CASSLEGQGSGELFF
TGTGCCAGCAGCTTAGAAGGACAGGGCTCCGGGGAGCTGTTTTTT
>TRBV5-1|many|.|TRBJ2-1
CASSSPLGEQFF
TGCGCCAGCAGCTCCCCCCTAGGTGAGCAGTTCTTC
>TRBV11-1|.|TRBD2|TRBJ2-2
CASSLGTRGPRELFF
TGTGCCAGCAGCTTAGGGACTAGAGGACCCCGGGAGCTGTTTTTT
>TRBV12-3/TRBV12-4|few|.|TRBJ2-1
CASSFRASAYNEQFF
TGTGCCAGCAGTTTCAGGGCTAGCGCTTACAATGAGCAGTTCTTC
>TRBV7-8|many|TRBD2|TRBJ2-5
CASSRPRAGVQEGQETQYF
TGTGCCAGCAGCCGCCCCCGCGCGGGGGTCCAAGAGGGGCAAGAGACCCAGTACTTC
>TRBV30|many|.|TRBJ2-2
CAWRRYTGELFF
TGTGCCTGGAGAAGATACACCGGGGAGCTGTTTTTT
>TRBV7-3|many|.|TRBJ2-3
CASSQTPASTDTQYF
TGTGCCAGCAGCCAGACGCCCGCGTCCACAGATACGCAGTATTTT
>TRBV11-2|many|TRBD2|TRBJ2-1
CASSPTNGGLAGGEQFF
TGTGCCAGCAGCCCCACGAACGGGGGGCTAGCGGGAGGGGAGCAGTTCTTC
>TRBV7-2|many|TRBD1|TRBJ2-7
CASSSPPDRAISYEQYF
TGTGCCAGCAGCTCGCCTCCCGACAGGGCGATATCCTACGAGCAGTACTTC
>TRBV5-6|many|.|TRBJ2-2
CASSWMTGQTWNTGELFF
TGTGCCAGCAGCTGGATGACAGGCCAAACCTGGAACACCGGGGAGCTGTTTTTT
>TRBV5-5|.|.|TRBJ2-6
CASSLLNSGAYVLTF
TGTGCCAGCAGCTTACTCAATTCTGGGGCCTACGTCCTGACTTTC
>TRBV7-9|few|.|TRBJ2-7
CASSKNPTGSEQYF
TGTGCCAGCAGCAAGAACCCGACAGGAAGCGAGCAGTACTTC
>TRBV20-1|many|TRBD1|TRBJ2-1
CSYARGHNEQFF
TGCAGTTATGCCAGGGGGCACAATGAGCAGTTCTTC
>TRBV12-3/TRBV12-4|many|.|TRBJ1-3
CASNDGFSGNTIYF
TGTGCCAGCAATGACGGATTCTCTGGAAACACCATATATTTT
>TRBV2|many|TRBD2|TRBJ2-3
CASSEEGVLAGTDTQYF
TGTGCCAGCAGTGAAGAAGGGGTCCTAGCGGGTACAGATACGCAGTATTTT
>TRBV9|.|TRBD2|TRBJ2-3
CASSDEAGGPDTQYF
TGTGCCAGCAGCGACGAAGCGGGAGGGCCTGATACGCAGTATTTT